Here is one T cell receptor beta chain with its context. Its specificity is unknown. Sequencing used immunoSEQ multiplex PCR; TCRdb keeps in-frame clones, though not all of them. This sample has some 110,000 clones; roughly nine tenths occur once, and the top ten carry approximately 0.54%. This sample is drawn from a study of Tregs in tolerant kidney transplant recipients. Findings and caveats of the study: Biological reproducibility was not directly addressed in this study. The most relevant donor-specific Treg TCRbeta repertoire apparently came from expansion with activated donor B cells. Validation in larger populations is needed because few patients were studied.

The CDR3 length is 15 residues. Germline CDR1 is SGHKS and CDR2 is YYEKEE (reference sequence). The J segment lost 6 bases and the V segment lost 3 bases, leaving 7 bases of the junction unmatched. Unstimulated regulatory T cells (CD4+CD25+CD127-), CD4+CD25- non-regulatory cells, CD4 and CD8 cells were FACS-sorted from thawed PBMCs. The sequence was collected from a human donor in good health. The source material was CD4+ T cells from blood. The chain joins TRBV5-5 to TRBJ1-1; TRBD1 matches 11 bases. This CDR3 reads CASSWTGGGFSEAFF. The CDR3 coding sequence is TGTGCCAGCAGCTGGACAGGGGGCGGTTTCTCTGAAGCTTTCTTT.